The 25 T cell receptor beta chains listed next were all sequenced from one sample in a study of blood T cell repertoires in COVID-19. The method was immunoSEQ multiplex PCR; TCRdb's version includes in-frame clones alone and lacks a portion of them. There are under 200,000 clones in the sample; approximately 79% occur only once, and around 3% lies in the top ten. Specimen: peripheral blood. Receptor source: a woman of 80 years or more with acute or convalescent COVID-19.

This clone was observed once. The CDR3 here is CASSSEILAGTGTDTQYF. The CDR3 DNA sequence: TGTGCCAGCAGCTCGGAGATTCTAGCGGGAACGGGAACAGATACGCAGTATTTT. The chain links TRBV5-4 to TRBJ2-3; 9 bases are shared with TRBD2. This CDR3 is 18 amino acids long. Trimming took 3 bases from V and 3 from J; bases not matched to a gene: 14. CDR1 and CDR2 (germline): SGHNT, YYREEE (reference sequence).

The chain combines TRBV7-3 with TRBJ2-7; tentatively, D is TRBD1 (6 bases). Trimming removed 2 bases at V and 2 bases at J, with 16 bases between. The CDR3 is 16 amino acids. Germline-derived CDR1 and CDR2 are SGHTA and FQGTGA. In DNA, the CDR3 is TGTGCCAGCAGCTTATTTGGTGGACAGAAACCCTACGAGCAGTACTTC. This gives the protein CASSLFGGQKPYEQYF.

V is TRBV9 and J is TRBJ2-5, with TRBD1 identical over 8 bases. Trimming at V came to 2 bases and at J to 4 bases, leaving 13 bases not matched to a gene. Germline CDR1 and CDR2: SGDLS and YYNGEE. The CDR3 length is 17 residues. CDR3 nucleotide sequence: TGTGCCAGCAGCGTCAGAGGGACAGGTCGGTTGGGAGAGACCCAGTACTTC. It translates to CASSVRGTGRLGETQYF. The full variable domain, with the rest looked up from reference TRBV9 and TRBJ2-5, is DSGVTQTPKHLITATGQRVTLRCSPRSGDLSVYWYQQSLDQGLQFLIQYYNGEERAKGNILERFSAQQFPDLHSELNLSSLELGDSALYFCASSVRGTGRLGETQYFGPGTRLLVL.

V is TRBV5-5 and J is TRBJ1-1, with D perhaps matching TRBD1 (6 bases). CDR1 and CDR2 (germline): SGHKS, YYEKEE (reference sequence). V was pared by 3 bases and J by 3 bases, with 15 bases between. The CDR3 totals 15 residues. CDR3 in amino acids: CASSYTVRGDTEAFF. The CDR3 DNA is TGTGCCAGCAGCTACACCGTCAGGGGAGACACTGAAGCTTTCTTT.

This clone has ten or more counts. Within the sample, other DNA sequences also encode this same CDR3. The chain links TRBV4-3 to TRBJ2-1; 8 nucleotides align to TRBD2. The CDR3 is made up of 18 amino acids. In germline, CDR1 is LGHNA, CDR2 YSLEER. The J segment lost 8 bases and the V segment lost 0 bases, leaving 15 bases of the junction unmatched. The CDR3 sequence: CASSQEDAASGLPHEQFF. The CDR3 region has the DNA TGCGCCAGCAGCCAAGAAGACGCAGCTAGCGGGCTTCCCCATGAGCAGTTCTTC.

This clone occurred many times. The chain recombines TRBV19 with TRBJ2-7; 8 bases map to TRBD1. Germline V gene lookup returns CDR1 LNHDA and CDR2 SQIVND (reference sequence). CDR3 length equals 15 residues. The ends lost 6 bases at V and 0 bases at J; junction bases unmatched: 7. CDR3 loop: CASSYRGSHSYEQYF. CDR3 nucleotide sequence: TGTGCCAGTAGCTACAGGGGGAGTCACTCCTACGAGCAGTACTTC.

This chain connects TRBV6-5 to TRBJ2-5; TRBD2 matches at 11 bases. CDR1 MNHEY and CDR2 SVGAGI come from the germline V gene. The CDR3 covers 15 residues. J was trimmed by 5 bases and V by 7 bases; bases with no gene match: 9. Here the CDR3 reads CASIAGGGGDETQYF. CDR3 DNA: TGTGCCAGCATAGCGGGAGGGGGAGGGGACGAGACCCAGTACTTC.

The V and J genes are TRBV5-1 and TRBJ1-1; 8 bases are a match to TRBD1. Losses at the gene ends were 0 bases for V and 4 bases for J; bases not matched to a gene: 17. This CDR3 spans 19 amino acids. Germline-derived CDR1 and CDR2 are SGHRS and YFSETQ. The CDR3 DNA is TGCGCCAGCAGCTTGGAGGGCTTTGGACAGGGTGGCACGACCACTGAAGCTTTCTTT. It is translated as CASSLEGFGQGGTTTEAFF.

This rearrangement joins TRBV28 to TRBJ1-4, with TRBD1 as a possible D gene (6 bases). Germline CDR1 MDHEN, CDR2 SYDVKM. The CDR3 has 12 residues. The V gene lost 8 bases and the J gene lost 8 bases, with 12 bases spanning the gap. For the CDR3, the DNA is TGTGCCAGCCTTGGTGGGGGCGAAAAACTGTTTTTT. Its translation is CASLGGGEKLFF.

The V and J genes are TRBV21-1 and TRBJ1-5; the table's D gene call, TRBD1, was not cross checked with the DNA. TRBV21-1 is described as a pseudogene. CDR3 length equals 11 residues. The CDR3 region is CARTGAQPQHF. DNA for the CDR3: TGTGCCAGGACAGGGGCCCAGCCCCAGCATTTT.

Here the CDR3 DNA reads TGTGCCAGCGCCGAACAGGGGGTCTACGAGCAGTACTTC. Amino acid sequence: CASAEQGVYEQYF. V gene TRBV19 combines with J gene TRBJ2-7; 8 nucleotides line up with TRBD1. Germline V gene sequence: CDR1 LNHDA, CDR2 SQIVND (reference sequence). The CDR3 covers 13 residues. J gave up 3 bases and V 9 bases, and 7 bases lay outside the gene matches.

The V and J genes are TRBV7-2 and TRBJ2-1; D unresolved. Germline V CDR1 and CDR2: SGHTA, FQGNSA. This CDR3 region has 16 residues. V lost 1 base and J lost 2, with 12 bases in between. CDR3 coding DNA: TGTGCCAGCAGCTTAGTATCCGGGTCCACCTACAATGAGCAGTTCTTC. Protein product: CASSLVSGSTYNEQFF.

The chain recombines TRBV5-6 with TRBJ2-7; TRBD1 matches 10 bases. This CDR3 has 15 amino acids. V trimming: 1 base; J trimming: 6 bases; junction bases outside the gene matches: 7. Per germline, CDR1 SGHDT and CDR2 YYEEEE. The CDR3 DNA sequence: TGTGCCAGCAGCTTGATTCGGGACAGGGGTCGCGAGCAGTACTTC. This gives the protein CASSLIRDRGREQYF.

The rearrangement links TRBV2 to TRBJ1-2; D not resolved. Germline V gives CDR1 SNHLY, CDR2 FYNNEI. This CDR3 spans 11 amino acids. V lost 8 bases and J lost 5, with 9 bases in between. The CDR3 nucleotides read TGTGCCAGCTTACACCCTTATGGCTACACCTTC. Its translation is CASLHPYGYTF.

This chain joins TRBV7-2 and TRBJ2-7; weak D call: TRBD2 (6 bases). The germline V and J ends were trimmed by 5 bases and 4 bases, with 18 bases remaining between them. There are 15 residues in the CDR3. The germline V gene has CDR1 SGHTA and CDR2 FQGNSA. The CDR3 DNA follows: TGTGCCAGCAGCCTGCTCAGGGACTCTCTATACGAGCAGTACTTC. Its protein is CASSLLRDSLYEQYF.

This clone was seen only a few times. CDR3 nucleotides: TGCGCCAGCAGCTTACGACCTTACGGAGTTGAAAAACTGTTTTTT. It is translated as CASSLRPYGVEKLFF. The chain uses TRBV5-1 and TRBJ1-4; no clear D. Trimming stripped 2 bases from V and 7 bases from J, with 15 bases between. The germline CDR1 and CDR2 sequences are SGHRS and YFSETQ. This CDR3 is 15 amino acids long.

The V and J genes are TRBV10-3 and TRBJ1-2, with TRBD1 as a possible D gene (5 bases). The V and J ends lost 0 bases and 1 base respectively, with 6 bases between them. This CDR3 has 14 amino acids. Germline V gene lookup returns CDR1 ENHRY and CDR2 SYGVKD. CDR3 in amino acids: CAISESDSNYGYTF. The CDR3 coding sequence is TGTGCCATCAGTGAGTCTGACAGTAACTATGGCTACACCTTC.

The J gene is TRBJ2-1, the V gene TRBV28; no clear D gene. The CDR3 length is 12 residues. With 5 bases removed from V and 9 bases from J, the gap between germline ends came to 11 bases. Germline CDR1 and CDR2: MDHEN and SYDVKM. CDR3 bases: TGTGCCAGCAGTACCTTAGAGTTTGAGCAGTTCTTC. Its protein product is CASSTLEFEQFF.

V and J are TRBV10-3 and TRBJ2-2; D gene uncertain. The CDR3 has 15 residues. Germline V gene lookup returns CDR1 ENHRY and CDR2 SYGVKD. V shed 10 bases and J shed 1 base, with 16 bases lying between them. CDR3 sequence reads: CATRYDSGNTGELFF. The CDR3 DNA is TGTGCCACCCGCTATGACTCGGGGAACACCGGGGAGCTGTTTTTT.

V usage is TRBV27 and J usage is TRBJ2-1, with D maybe TRBD1 (5 bases). Germline V gene lookup returns CDR1 MNHEY and CDR2 SMNVEV (reference sequence). V lost 6 bases and J 4 bases, leaving 10 bases between the germline ends. This CDR3 region has 13 residues. The CDR3 is CASSYDSYNEQFF. CDR3 DNA sequence: TGTGCCAGCAGCTACGACAGTTACAATGAGCAGTTCTTC.

The chain couples TRBV6-2 or TRBV6-3 to TRBJ1-5, with TRBD1 as a possible D gene (5 bases). CDR1 is MNHEY and CDR2 is SVGEGT in the germline V gene. The CDR3 is made up of 13 amino acids. Trimming shortened V by 4 bases and J by 4 bases, and 8 bases separated the two germline ends. The CDR3 loop is CASSFGQNQPQHF. In nucleotides, the CDR3 is TGTGCCAGCAGTTTCGGACAAAATCAGCCCCAGCATTTT.

The rearrangement links TRBV25-1 to TRBJ2-5; 7 bases align to TRBD2. CDR1 is MGHDK and CDR2 is SYGVNS in the germline V gene. The CDR3 is made up of 13 amino acids. Germline trimming cut 9 bases from V and 3 bases from J; bases unmatched to any gene: 7. The CDR3 reads CASEGGTEETQYF. Here the CDR3 DNA reads TGTGCCAGTGAGGGAGGGACCGAAGAGACCCAGTACTTC.

The chain couples TRBV7-9 to TRBJ2-6, with a weak D call TRBD2 (5 bases). Per germline, CDR1 SEHNR and CDR2 FQNEAQ (reference sequence). This CDR3 comprises 14 residues. Between the trimmed V and J ends, which lost 4 bases and 9 bases, there was a span of 13 bases. CDR3 sequence reads: CASSSNRDFNVLTF. The CDR3 bases are TGTGCCAGCAGCTCGAACCGGGATTTCAACGTCCTGACTTTC.

This chain joins TRBV6-1 and TRBJ2-5; a weak D match, TRBD1 (6 bases). Per germline, CDR1 MNHNS and CDR2 SASEGT. CDR3 size: 15 residues. The V and J ends lost 2 bases and 9 bases respectively, with 19 bases between them. For the CDR3, the DNA is TGTGCCAGCAGTGAACATGGGGGCTCCCCCCGGGCCCAGTACTTC. Amino acid sequence: CASSEHGGSPRAQYF.

This chain links TRBV10-3 with TRBJ2-2; maybe TRBD1 (5 bases). V gave up 3 bases and J gave up 2 bases, with 16 bases separating them. The CDR3 is made up of 17 amino acids. Germline V gives CDR1 ENHRY, CDR2 SYGVKD. This chain's CDR3 is CAISDTLGRVNTGELFF. In DNA, the CDR3 is TGTGCCATCAGTGATACTTTGGGCAGGGTTAACACCGGGGAGCTGTTTTTT.